Sequencing of this T cell receptor beta chain was carried out in a study of T cell responses to AZD1222 COVID-19 vaccine (dated by TCRdb to the early 2020s). With regard to the full study: AZD1222 recipients given second doses at about 4 weeks or at about 12 weeks were pooled, since spike-specific TCR depth and breadth were not found to differ between the two schedules. TCR sequencing covered some 240 trial participants: about 210 given two doses of AZD1222 and approximately 25 given two doses of MenACWY control vaccine. Trial participants were enrolled by age into subgroups of 18-55, 56-69 and 70-plus years, and 148, 28 and 57 TCR-sequenced participants, respectively, were included in these subgroups. The paper's findings and limits, for the study overall: Epitopes outside the regions mutated in the B.1.351 and B.1.1.7 variants were reportedly recognized by nearly half of the unique spike-specific TCRs. The 56-69-year group was small, and its depth increase did not reach significance, likely because of low power. Spike-specific TCR breadth and depth rose significantly after two AZD1222 doses compared with day 0 and with MenACWY recipients. Only five or six AZD1222 recipients were SARS-CoV-2 seropositive at baseline, limiting conclusions about previously exposed vaccinees. Because no day 14 peak-response samples were available, the repertoires could be characterized only after the peak T cell response. Participants were mostly white British, with more females than males. The authors suggested clonal diversity may have been underestimated. Vaccine-associated CD4 TCRs spanned the whole spike protein, with dominant responses in regions 160-218 and 743-854.

The time point label, read with the paper, signifies: baseline before first vaccination. The vaccinee samples were drawn from two UK trials, COV001 and COV002, one of which was a single-blind randomized controlled phase 2/3 trial testing AZD1222 (ChAdOx1 nCoV-19) in healthy adults. For TCRbeta chain sequencing, PBMC samples from trial participants were taken at day 0 and at day 28 after the second dose. Concerning this clone: The antigen it binds to is not known. No base-level quality is on record; no much larger clone is a single base apart.

CDR1 and CDR2 were assigned from the germline V gene (reference sequence) as MNHEY and SMNVEV. The CDR3 numbers 13 residues from cysteine through phenylalanine. Just CDR3 DNA is preserved here, 39 bases in frame from base 1. The junction carries 6 bases between V and J, which are trimmed by 6 bases and 0 bases respectively. The CDR3 regions of human TCRbeta chains were subjected to immunosequencing. As for the authors' bioinformatics: TCRs in the repertoires were compared against a reference library of SARS-CoV-2-specific TCRs that had been generated with the MIRA antigen-specificity platform. Breadth was defined as the fraction of unique TCRs that were SARS-CoV-2-associated, and depth was defined as the fraction of total T cells that were SARS-CoV-2-associated. Using the MIRA data, each spike-specific TCR was assigned both to the spike region to which the TCR was reactive and to a CD4 or CD8 class. Log10-transformed breadth and depth values were compared by one-way ANOVA with Sidak's multiple comparisons tests. TCRdb stores this immuneACCESS table with in-frame sequences only. Part of the clones is absent; in the studies checked, under half of the shortfall reflects unresolved V genes, and no reason is known for the rest. V, J and clone size derive from that table, while D and trimming were established from the DNA sequence. The sample table lists 110,000 to 150,000 clones, roughly 92% of them with a count of one. The ten largest clones represent approximately 1.5% of the sample.

The chain employs TRBV27 and TRBJ2-1; TRBD2 is a weak D gene call, 5 bases matching. This specimen was peripheral blood, taken on day 0 of AZD1222 vaccination. The clonotype comes from an adult in good health. In nucleotides, the sequence is TGTGCCAGCAGGGGGAGCTCCTACAATGAGCAGTTCTTC. The translation is CASRGSSYNEQFF.